The text below deals with one T cell receptor (beta chain). The CDR3 length is 14 residues. Germline CDR1 is SGHRS and CDR2 is YFSETQ. The junction had 6 bases not matched to a gene; V was cut back by 4 bases and J by 4 bases. The source of the sample is a study of blood T cell repertoires in COVID-19. The assay was immunoSEQ multiplex PCR, and TCRdb's table has in-frame clones only and misses some. The data contain approximately 80,000 clones, over 75% of them singletons. The chain employs TRBV5-1 and TRBJ2-7; 9 positions match TRBD1. Sequenced material: peripheral blood. The TCR sequence derives from a man aged 45-65 years with COVID-19, enrolled during active disease. The CDR3 nucleotides read TGCGCCAGCAGCCTGGGACAGGGAGTTTACGAGCAGTACTTC. Amino acids: CASSLGQGVYEQYF.